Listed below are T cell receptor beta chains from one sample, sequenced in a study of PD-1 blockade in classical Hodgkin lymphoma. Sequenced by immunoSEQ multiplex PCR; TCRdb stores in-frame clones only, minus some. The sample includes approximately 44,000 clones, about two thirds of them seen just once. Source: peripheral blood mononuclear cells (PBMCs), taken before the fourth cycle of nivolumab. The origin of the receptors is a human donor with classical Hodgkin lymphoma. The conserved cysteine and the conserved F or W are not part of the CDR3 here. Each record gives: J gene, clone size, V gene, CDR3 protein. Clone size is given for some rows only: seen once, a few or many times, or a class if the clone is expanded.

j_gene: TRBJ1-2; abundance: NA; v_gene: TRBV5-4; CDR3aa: ASSLRPANYGYT
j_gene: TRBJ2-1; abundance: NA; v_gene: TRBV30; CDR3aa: AWTRRGGSNEQF
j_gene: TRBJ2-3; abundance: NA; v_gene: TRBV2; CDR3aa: ASSESSTADTQY
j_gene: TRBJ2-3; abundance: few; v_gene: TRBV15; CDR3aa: ATSREFPGLGGTQY
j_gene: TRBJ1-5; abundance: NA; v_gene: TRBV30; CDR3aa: AWGPGIDSNQPQH
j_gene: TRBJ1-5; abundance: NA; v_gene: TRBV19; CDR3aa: ASSGQTNQPQH
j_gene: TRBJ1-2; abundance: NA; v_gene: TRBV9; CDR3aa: ASSPGTGWDGYT
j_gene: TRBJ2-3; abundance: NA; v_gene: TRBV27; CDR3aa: ASSLYGGVTDTQY
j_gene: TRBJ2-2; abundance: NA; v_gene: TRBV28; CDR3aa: ASKGGANTGELF
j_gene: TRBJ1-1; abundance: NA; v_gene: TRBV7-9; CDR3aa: ASSLDVSTEAF
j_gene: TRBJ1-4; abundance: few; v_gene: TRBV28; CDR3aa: ASSTLLAGEKLF
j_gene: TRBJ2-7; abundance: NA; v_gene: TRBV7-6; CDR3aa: ASSFDRIKQY
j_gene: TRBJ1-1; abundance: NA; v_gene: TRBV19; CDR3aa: ASSIATGTEAF
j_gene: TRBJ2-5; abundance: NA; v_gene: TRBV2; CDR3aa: ASSGLAGTETQY
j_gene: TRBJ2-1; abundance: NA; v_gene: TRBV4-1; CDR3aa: ASSPALDYNEQF
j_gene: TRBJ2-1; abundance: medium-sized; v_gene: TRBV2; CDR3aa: ASTQGSYNEQF
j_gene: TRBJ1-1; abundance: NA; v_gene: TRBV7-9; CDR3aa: ASRGNTEAF
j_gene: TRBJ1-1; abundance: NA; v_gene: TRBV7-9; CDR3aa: ASSFGAGGGTEAF
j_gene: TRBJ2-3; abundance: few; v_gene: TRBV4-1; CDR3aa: ASSQGGWVNTDTQY
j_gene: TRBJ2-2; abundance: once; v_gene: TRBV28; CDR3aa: ASSLGVVAGTTGELF
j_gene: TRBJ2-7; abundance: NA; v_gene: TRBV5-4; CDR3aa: ASSLPTGTDEQY
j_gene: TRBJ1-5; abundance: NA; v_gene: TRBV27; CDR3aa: ASSFGGARQPQH
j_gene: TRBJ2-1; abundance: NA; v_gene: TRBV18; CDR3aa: ASSPEGGAQF